Below, 16 T cell receptor beta chains from the same sample are listed, as sequenced in a study of blood T cell repertoires in COVID-19. The protocol was immunoSEQ multiplex PCR, while the TCRdb copy is restricted to in-frame clones and leaves out a portion. The top ten clones hold about 3.3% of a sample with some 220,000 clones, 75% to 90% of them seen once. Sequenced input: PBMCs or T cells enriched from blood (not recorded which). All receptors come from a woman aged 18 to 35 in a cohort exposed to, infected with or recovered from COVID-19 (not recorded which).

V and J are TRBV27 and TRBJ1-6; 8 nucleotides line up with TRBD1. Germline loops: CDR1 MNHEY, CDR2 SMNVEV (reference sequence). The CDR3 is 15 residues long. V trimming: 5 bases; J trimming: 7 bases; junction bases outside the gene matches: 7. CDR3 nucleotide sequence: TGTGCCAGCAGTCTAATTGACAGGGGCAATTCACCCCTCCACTTT. Translation: CASSLIDRGNSPLHF.

The chain is built from TRBV27 and TRBJ1-2, with TRBD1 matching over 7 bases. CDR1 and CDR2 from the germline V gene are MNHEY and SMNVEV (reference sequence). The trim removed 4 bases at V and 4 bases at J, leaving 3 bases unmatched. This CDR3 contains 13 residues. CDR3 region: CASSWRQGYGYTF. The CDR3 DNA follows: TGTGCCAGCAGTTGGAGACAGGGCTATGGCTACACCTTC.

The chain employs TRBV24-1 and TRBJ2-1, with 13 bases aligning to TRBD2. Germline CDR1 reads KGHDR; CDR2 reads SFDVKD. After removal of 2 bases from V and 12 bases from J, the junction contained 6 bases not matched to a gene. The CDR3 covers 15 residues. The CDR3 sequence is CATSDSTSGRAGQFF. CDR3 bases: TGTGCCACCAGTGATTCCACTAGCGGGAGGGCCGGGCAGTTCTTC.

The chain carries TRBV19 and TRBJ2-7, with 8 bases identical to TRBD1. CDR1 and CDR2 (germline): LNHDA, SQIVND (reference sequence). The CDR3 loop spans 14 amino acids. After removal of 5 bases from V and 1 base from J, the junction contained 4 bases not matched to a gene. In DNA form, the CDR3 reads TGTGCCAGTAGTCCCGGGACAGGATCCTACGAGCAGTACTTC. Its protein product is CASSPGTGSYEQYF.

The genes are TRBV11-3 and TRBJ2-7, with TRBD2 identical over 10 bases. J was trimmed by 6 bases and V by 5 bases; bases with no gene match: 4. CDR1 SGHNT and CDR2 YENEEA come from the germline V gene. The CDR3 contains 13 residues. The CDR3 loop is CASSATSGTEQYF. For the CDR3, the DNA is TGTGCCAGCAGCGCTACTAGCGGGACCGAGCAGTACTTC.

V usage is TRBV7-6 and J usage is TRBJ1-2, with 7 bases lining up with TRBD1. Germline V gene lookup returns CDR1 SGHVS and CDR2 FNYEAQ. The CDR3 has 13 amino acids. V shed 5 bases and J 8 bases; nucleotides not matched to a gene: 8. CDR3 protein: CASSRDETGGYTF. For the CDR3, the DNA is TGTGCCAGCAGCCGAGACGAGACAGGGGGCTACACCTTC.

The chain has TRBV28 and TRBJ1-1; tentative D call: TRBD1 (6 bases). This CDR3 is 15 amino acids long. Germline loops: CDR1 MDHEN, CDR2 SYDVKM. V was trimmed by 5 bases and J by 4 bases, leaving 17 bases between them. CDR3: CASSTSGGRSTEAFF. The CDR3 region has the DNA TGTGCCAGCAGTACCTCGGGGGGCAGGAGCACTGAAGCTTTCTTT.

The chain couples TRBV6-1 to TRBJ2-7, with D perhaps TRBD1 (5 bases). V was clipped by 2 bases and J by 2 bases, with 10 bases between them. The CDR3 length is 14 residues. Germline-derived CDR1 and CDR2 are MNHNS and SASEGT. The CDR3 sequence is CASSEIPGPYEQYF. In DNA, the CDR3 is TGTGCCAGCAGTGAAATTCCAGGGCCCTACGAGCAGTACTTC.

The gene calls are TRBV25-1 and TRBJ1-4; perhaps TRBD1 as D (6 bases). In germline, CDR1 is MGHDK, CDR2 SYGVNS. CDR3 length equals 15 residues. Trimming shortened V by 3 bases and J by 2 bases, and 10 bases separated the two germline ends. The chain's CDR3 is CASSDRGQTNEKLFF. As DNA, the CDR3 is TGTGCCAGCAGTGATCGTGGACAGACTAATGAAAAACTGTTTTTT.

The chain's CDR3 is CSVEAGTPKAFF. The CDR3 DNA follows: TGCAGCGTTGAAGCCGGGACACCCAAAGCTTTCTTT. This chain links TRBV29-1 with TRBJ1-1; D is possibly TRBD1 (6 bases). The length of the CDR3 is 12 residues. Trimming removed 1 base from V and 9 bases from J, with 12 bases in between. Germline CDR1 and CDR2: SQVTM and ANQGSEA.

V usage is TRBV11-2 and J usage is TRBJ2-5; 10 nucleotides align to TRBD2. This CDR3 has 15 amino acids. Germline V gene sequence: CDR1 SGHAT, CDR2 FQNNGV. Germline trimming cut 3 bases from V and 1 base from J; bases unmatched to any gene: 2. DNA for the CDR3: TGTGCCAGCAGCTTCTTAGCGGGGGGCCAAGAGACCCAGTACTTC. It translates to CASSFLAGGQETQYF. Complete variable domain (other parts from reference TRBV11-2 and TRBJ2-5): EAGVAQSPRYKIIEKRQSVAFWCNPISGHATLYWYQQILGQGPKLLIQFQNNGVVDDSQLPKDRFSAERLKGVDSTLKIQPAKLEDSAVYLCASSFLAGGQETQYFGPGTRLLVL.

V is TRBV5-4 and J is TRBJ1-1; a weak D match, TRBD1 (6 bases). Trimming removed 6 bases at V and 4 bases at J, with 16 bases between. The germline V gene has CDR1 SGHNT and CDR2 YYREEE (reference sequence). The CDR3 loop spans 14 amino acids. This CDR3 is CASTPQGHLTEAFF. The DNA for the CDR3 is TGTGCCAGCACACCTCAGGGACACCTCACTGAAGCTTTCTTT.

The chain uses TRBV6-5 and TRBJ2-7; D unresolved. This CDR3 comprises 15 residues. CDR1 MNHEY and CDR2 SVGAGI come from the germline V gene. Trimming left V 6 bases short and J 2 bases short, with 17 bases between. CDR3: CASSHSSGMAYEQYF. In DNA, the CDR3 is TGTGCCAGCAGCCACTCATCAGGCATGGCCTACGAGCAGTACTTC.

The chain combines TRBV5-1 with TRBJ1-1, with D perhaps TRBD1 (5 bases). Looked up from germline, CDR1 is SGHRS and CDR2 is YFSETQ. This CDR3 region has 15 residues. Trimming took 4 bases from V and 5 from J, leaving 18 bases between them. The CDR3 DNA reads as TGCGCCAGCAGCCTGGGGCTTCAGGGTGGTACTGAAGCTTTCTTT. Protein product: CASSLGLQGGTEAFF.

The chain carries TRBV9 and TRBJ2-2; 8 nucleotides match TRBD1. The CDR3 totals 16 residues. CDR1 is SGDLS, CDR2 YYNGEE, per germline. V gave up 4 bases and J gave up 4 bases; unmatched junction bases: 9. CDR3 sequence reads: CASSTRTGTGTGELFF. The CDR3 DNA is TGTGCCAGCAGCACAAGGACAGGGACGGGCACCGGGGAGCTGTTTTTT.

This clone has a handful of counts. The chain links TRBV27 to TRBJ1-2; 9 bases fit TRBD1. V was pared by 6 bases and J by 8 bases, with 7 bases of the junction left unmatched. Germline CDR1 reads MNHEY; CDR2 reads SMNVEV (reference sequence). The CDR3 contains 13 residues. CDR3 region: CASRTRQGDGYTF. The CDR3 DNA follows: TGTGCCAGCAGGACTAGACAGGGGGACGGCTACACCTTC.